This TCR beta chain was captured by sequencing in a study of cytomegalovirus exposure and HLA in healthy donors (dated by TCRdb to 2015 to 2018). Regarding the complete study: An earlier analysis of 587 of the donors reported about 250 Gb of sequence data and more than 90 million unique TCR beta sequences from roughly 180 million T cells. Donor age, sex, ethnicity and CMV serostatus were compiled together with the repertoire data. High-throughput TCR immunosequencing, statistical association of individual TCRs with disease status, and machine learning were combined to predict cytomegalovirus infection status. The aim of the study was to test whether cataloging public T cell receptors could identify signatures of past pathogen exposure. In addition to the first cohort of about 650 subjects, a separate validation cohort of 120 different subjects was used. To decide whether each TCR beta V gene segment behaved as functional or pseudogenic, an earlier analysis of some 600 of the donors relied on high-throughput TCR beta sequencing. On average, roughly 240,000 unique TCR beta nucleotide sequences were sequenced per donor among fewer than 500 genotyped donors of the cohort, with 15% to 20% of those sequences being non-productive. A later analysis re-examined previously published TCR beta repertoires from several hundred donors and added high-resolution HLA genotyping to investigate patterns of TCR occurrence. Typing coverage varied by locus: roughly 629-630 donors for A, B, C, DRB1 and DQB1; around 560 for DQA1; about 570 for DPA1; around 450 for DPB1. Of the approximately 370 genotyped donors, less than 85% were placed in the genetic ancestry cluster associated with self-reported Caucasian donors. An early release that covered some 630 HLA-typed donors contained approximately 300 gigabases of sequencing data and tens of millions of unique TCR sequences. The study used immunosequencing to profile the T cell repertoires of 670 or so subjects and linked those repertoires to cytomegalovirus serostatus. Rather than using new phenotypic data, the later analysis identified candidate immune exposures from TCR beta sequences and from how often those sequences occurred across donors. Several DR-DQ haplotypes were treated as single units for association and clustering because of strong linkage in the cohort. All discovery cohort repertoires had been generated on a single sequencing platform. A later genetic analysis used genome-wide SNP genotypes for about 65% of the 666 donors, treating that subset as a discovery cohort. Class I and class II HLA loci were covered by the typing at four-digit resolution.

Libraries came from the immunoSEQ multiplex PCR assay. For the multiplex PCR, a mixture combining 60 forward primers for TCR Vbeta segments and 13 reverse primers for TCR Jbeta segments was used. Amplification of the CDR3 region of rearranged TCR beta genes was performed with a multiplex PCR assay on genomic DNA. The Illumina HiSeq System was used to sequence the amplified TCR beta libraries as 87-base-pair reads. In the authors' own workflow: A later analysis counted 65 million to 90 million unique TCR beta chains across the roughly 700 repertoires, and 10 million to 12 million of these chains were shared by at least two donors. To remove PCR and sequencing errors, raw reads were error-corrected and collapsed into unique sequences using a nearest-neighbor algorithm that merged closely related sequences. CDR3 sequences were aligned to IMGT reference sequences to assign V, D and J gene segments. Each retained sequence needed at least a six-nucleotide match to both a V gene segment and a J gene segment. Rearrangements were classified as productive when the CDR3 lacked stop codons and remained in frame with V and J, and all other rearrangements were classified as non-productive. Following IMGT convention, CDR3 was defined as the stretch from the second conserved V-encoded cysteine to the conserved J-encoded phenylalanine. The earlier analysis of roughly 590 of the donors excluded sequences that lacked an unambiguous match to a single V gene segment. An earlier analysis of around 600 of the donors classified V segments as functional when productive rearrangements were above 56.7% and as segregating when the standard deviation between donors was above 5%. A statistical classification framework was developed to diagnose cytomegalovirus status using the catalog of TCR beta chain sequences. A later analysis assigned V and J genes by comparing TCR nucleotide sequences with IMGT/GENE-DB human TR gene sequences. The TCRdist pipeline was used in a later analysis to assign CDR3 sequences and most-parsimonious VDJ recombination scenarios. A later analysis defined each TCR beta chain by its CDR3 amino acid sequence plus V-gene family, and excluded reads lacking a unique V-gene family. To address suspected cross-contamination and a sequencing artifact, a later analysis removed 550 to 750 highly shared, low-generation-probability nucleotide sequences. In a later analysis, a clonal expansion index for each public chain was calculated from normalized within-repertoire ranks of inferred template counts. In a later analysis, generation probabilities were computed with a VDJ recombination model fitted to out-of-frame rearrangements, and the resulting probabilities were checked against IGoR. In a later analysis, hypergeometric tests were used to score TCR-TCR, TCR-HLA and TCR-CMV co-occurrence, with a repertoire-size bias correction applied to TCR pairs. A later analysis estimated false discovery rates by permuting HLA or CMV assignments 20 times. In a later analysis, co-occurring TCRs were grouped using DBSCAN, with TCRdist sequence similarity added in when clustering inside HLA-allele-positive subsets. Repertoires with fewer than 30,000 or more than 120,000 public chains, plus five repertoires with anomalous nucleotide sharing, were excluded from co-occurrence clustering. Here the immuneACCESS table is served through TCRdb, limited to in-frame sequences with V and J called. Missing clones are a known gap in these copies; in checked studies unresolved V genes cover under half, and the rest lacks a known reason. The V and J calls and the clone size are those of that table, but D and trimming were determined from the DNA. This sample is represented by around 110,000 clones; around three quarters of them were singletons. The ten largest clones capture 3.5% to 4.5% of the sample.

Findings and caveats that apply to the study as a whole: The cohort was sequenced for TCR beta chains only, and without alpha or paired-chain data the features that could be detected were limited. In a later analysis, HLA-associated TCR beta chains showed more clonal expansion and lower generation probabilities than non-associated chains that were equally common. A group of highly shared sequence variants was considered likely to be a technical artifact of the sequencing pipeline. According to a later analysis, TCR association rates differed among HLA loci, with DRB1 alleles showing the most associated TCRs and HLA-C alleles showing the fewest. An association between a missense DCLRE1C variant and V-gene and J-gene trimming of TCR beta chains was found in a later genetic analysis and replicated in an independent cohort. Because HLA typing was unavailable for some donors at each locus, only the typed subset was used in association tests. Presence/absence analyses assumed roughly uniform sequencing depth across donors, an assumption that may not hold. In an earlier analysis of around 500 of the donors, most TCR beta V segments appeared in productive rearrangements about 87% or about 30% of the time, broadly matching IMGT annotations. The only immune exposure information available for the cohort was CMV serostatus. Specific HLA alleles were associated with over 15,000 TCR beta sequences at a false discovery rate of 0.05 in a later analysis. Across donors, most TCR sequences were observed very rarely, whereas some public TCRs were present in many individuals. When HLA alleles, especially DR and DQ, strongly co-occurred, TCR associations were difficult to assign to individual alleles. Cytomegalovirus status was reported to be diagnosed by the classifier with high specificity and sensitivity in both the original and validation cohorts. According to a later analysis, most CMV-associated TCR beta chains appeared to be HLA-restricted, and the HLA associations seemed to be driven largely by CMV exposure. Linkage disequilibrium might explain the correlated functional status among segregating V segments, but an unknown experimental factor could not be ruled out. A few of the identified cytomegalovirus-associated TCR beta chains were confirmed in vitro to be specific for cytomegalovirus antigens. A later analysis reported that several top co-occurrence clusters appeared linked to parvovirus B19, influenza, CMV and Epstein-Barr virus. A later genetic analysis reported fewer N-insertions in productive TCRs among donors in an Asian-associated ancestry cluster than the approximately 670-donor mean. A further reported finding was that TCR beta sequences accurately predicted the HLA-A and HLA-B alleles for most subjects in the first cohort. A total of 150 or so TCR beta chains were listed by the study as associated with cytomegalovirus. It was suggested by the authors that the approach could potentially be generalized to other disease states and immunological phenotypes. About 17 rarely observed V segments, including chromosome 9 orphons, were excluded from the earlier analysis of several hundred of the donors because counts were too low. Some IMGT-functional V segments, including TRBV6-2 and TRBV6-3, could not be distinguished by the 87-base-pair reads and were therefore excluded.

V is cut back by 6 bases and J by 5 bases, with 6 bases in the junction unmatched. CDR1 is given as SGHTA and CDR2 as FQGTGA, both from the germline V gene. Reading from cysteine to phenylalanine, the CDR3 counts 15 amino acids. The sequence is cut down to CDR3 DNA, 45 bases in frame from base 1. In total, 630 or so healthy bone marrow donors made up the cohort. Cohort members were all nominally healthy when sampled, although unrecorded immune exposures were likely present. The donor was CMV seropositive and belonged to the group of 250 to 300 seropositive cohort members. A peripheral blood sample was collected from each donor, and TCR beta sequencing was performed on peripheral blood mononuclear cells. The Qiagen DNeasy Blood Extraction Kit was used to extract genomic DNA from the blood cell samples. Comments on this clone: Which antigen it targets is not known. No much larger clone is present one base from it, and per-base qualities are unavailable.

The material sequenced was PBMCs. The V and J segments used are TRBV7-3 and TRBJ2-2; 10 bases in between match TRBD1. This receptor was taken from a man aged 25 to 40 in good health and CMV-seropositive. DNA sequence: TGTGCCAGCAGTTCGACAGGGGGCAGTACCGGGGAGCTGTTTTTT. Translated, this gives CASSSTGGSTGELFF.